One sample yielded the 13 T cell receptor beta chains listed below, sequenced in a study of identical twins. One entry per CDR3 protein results from TCRdb running MiXCR on the 5' RACE reads. Among some 710,000 distinct CDR3 sequences, approximately 6% were seen once, and the ten largest hold 1.5% to 2%. The sample comprised naive T cells sorted from blood. These receptors all come from a man between 18 and 29 years old in good health.

The rearrangement links TRBV4-3 to TRBJ2-1; 9 nucleotides line up with TRBD2. This CDR3 region has 17 residues. With 0 bases clipped from V and 0 bases from J, the junction kept 3 bases outside the gene matches. Germline CDR1 reads LGHNA; CDR2 reads YSLEER. The chain's CDR3 is CASSQEPSGISYNEQFF. CDR3 bases: TGCGCCAGCAGCCAAGAACCTAGCGGGATCTCCTACAATGAGCAGTTCTTC.

This clonotype came up many times. The chain is built from TRBV25-1 and TRBJ2-1; a possible D gene is TRBD2 (5 bases). The CDR3 totals 15 residues. Germline values: CDR1 MGHDK, CDR2 SYGVNS. Trimming removed 1 base from V and 9 bases from J, with 16 bases in between. The DNA for the CDR3 is TGTGCCAGCAGTGAATTAGTCTCCCGTCGGGGTGAGCAGTTCTTC. This translates into CASSELVSRRGEQFF.

This clonotype has at least ten counts. The chain recombines TRBV11-2 with TRBJ2-6, with D possibly matching TRBD1 (6 bases). Germline V gene lookup returns CDR1 SGHAT and CDR2 FQNNGV. The CDR3 consists of 19 residues. Trimming left V 6 bases short and J 0 bases short, with 21 bases between. The CDR3 DNA reads TGTGCCAGCAGTAGATTCCGGGACACTTTAATCTCTGGGGCCAACGTCCTGACTTTC. The encoded protein is CASSRFRDTLISGANVLTF. The entire variable domain, with the rest obtained from reference TRBV11-2 and TRBJ2-6, is as follows: EAGVAQSPRYKIIEKRQSVAFWCNPISGHATLYWYQQILGQGPKLLIQFQNNGVVDDSQLPKDRFSAERLKGVDSTLKIQPAKLEDSAVYLCASSRFRDTLISGANVLTFGAGSRLTVL.

The CDR3 reads CASSSSSTFSGANVLTF. Here the CDR3 DNA reads TGTGCCAGCAGTTCCTCCTCGACATTCTCTGGGGCCAACGTCCTGACTTTC. The chain carries TRBV6-5 and TRBJ2-6; the D is unclear. The CDR3 consists of 17 residues. Trimming pared 4 bases from V and 0 bases from J, leaving 13 bases between. Germline V CDR1 and CDR2: MNHEY, SVGAGI.

This clonotype showed up just a few times. The chain uses TRBV13 and TRBJ1-1; D is unclear. CDR3 length equals 13 residues. Germline values: CDR1 PRHDT, CDR2 FYEKMQ (reference sequence). V lost 5 bases and J lost 11, with 18 bases in between. The CDR3 loop is CASSLKASLPAFF. CDR3 in DNA: TGTGCCAGCAGCCTGAAGGCTTCCTTGCCGGCTTTCTTT.

This clonotype was seen ten or more times. J is TRBJ2-1 and V is TRBV9; D perhaps matches TRBD2 (5 bases). CDR3 length: 15 residues. With 0 bases removed from V and 2 bases from J, the gap between germline ends came to 9 bases. Germline V lookup: CDR1 SGDLS, CDR2 YYNGEE. The CDR3 reads CASSVALAAYNEQFF. CDR3 nucleotides: TGTGCCAGCAGCGTAGCGCTAGCAGCCTACAATGAGCAGTTCTTC. Full variable domain (remainder filled in from reference TRBV9 and TRBJ2-1): DSGVTQTPKHLITATGQRVTLRCSPRSGDLSVYWYQQSLDQGLQFLIQYYNGEERAKGNILERFSAQQFPDLHSELNLSSLELGDSALYFCASSVALAAYNEQFFGPGTRLTVL.

There are many counts of this clonotype. The CDR3 is CSGMNQMNTEAFF. CDR3 nucleotide sequence: TGCAGCGGGATGAACCAGATGAACACTGAAGCTTTCTTT. The chain is built from TRBV29-1 and TRBJ1-1; D call uncertain. V lost 7 bases, J lost 0 bases, and 12 bases lay in between. The CDR3 extends over 13 amino acids. Germline CDR1 SQVTM, CDR2 ANQGSEA. Full variable domain (missing parts from reference TRBV29-1 and TRBJ1-1): SAVISQKPSRDICQRGTSLTIQCQVDSQVTMMFWYRQQPGQSLTLIATANQGSEATYESGFVIDKFPISRPNLTFSTLTVSNMSPEDSSIYLCSGMNQMNTEAFFGQGTRLTVV.

This clonotype was detected only a few times. The rearrangement links TRBV10-3 to TRBJ2-1; 11 bases match TRBD2. The CDR3 is 17 residues long. J gave up 4 bases and V 3 bases, and 8 bases lay outside the gene matches. Germline V CDR1 and CDR2: ENHRY, SYGVKD. The CDR3 nucleotides are TGTGCCATCAGTGATGGAGTTCTAGCGGGAGGTTACAATGAGCAGTTCTTC. This codes for CAISDGVLAGGYNEQFF.

This clonotype was detected a few times. The V call is TRBV11-2, the J call TRBJ2-1, with 8 bases matching TRBD2. In germline, CDR1 is SGHAT, CDR2 FQNNGV. V lost 2 bases and J lost 0; bases outside the gene matches: 9. The CDR3 totals 18 residues. Written as DNA, the CDR3 is TGTGCCAGCAGCTTACCAACGGGGGGGAAGGGCTCCTACAATGAGCAGTTCTTC. As protein: CASSLPTGGKGSYNEQFF.

The chain recombines TRBV27 with TRBJ2-5, with D possibly matching TRBD1 (5 bases). Trimming cost V 4 bases and J 1 base, with 13 bases left between them. Germline loops: CDR1 MNHEY, CDR2 SMNVEV (reference sequence). The CDR3 is 15 amino acids. The CDR3 loop reads CASSYLKGIQETQYF. Written as DNA, the CDR3 is TGTGCCAGCAGTTACTTGAAGGGGATCCAAGAGACCCAGTACTTC.

This clonotype was picked up many times. The rearrangement links TRBV6-1 to TRBJ2-2, with 8 bases lining up with TRBD1. The junction had 8 bases not matched to a gene; V was cut back by 8 bases and J by 6 bases. The CDR3 runs 14 residues. Germline-derived CDR1 and CDR2 are MNHNS and SASEGT. CDR3 DNA: TGTGCCAGCTCAGTGACAGGGGATGCCGGGGAGCTGTTTTTT. Its protein product is CASSVTGDAGELFF.

This clonotype has ten or more counts. V and J are TRBV28 and TRBJ2-7; TRBD1 aligns across 7 bases. The length of the CDR3 is 12 residues. Germline V gene data show CDR1 as MDHEN and CDR2 as SYDVKM. The chain's CDR3 is CVTGTATYEQYF. CDR3 DNA sequence: TGTGTTACCGGGACAGCTACCTACGAGCAGTACTTC. Full variable domain (outside the CDR3, taken from reference TRBV28 and TRBJ2-7): DVKVTQSSRYLVKRTGEKVFLECVQDMDHENMFWYRQDPGLGLRLIYFSYDVKMKEKGDIPEGYSVSREKKERFSLILESASTNQTSMYLCVTGTATYEQYFGPGTRLTVT.

The chain recombines TRBV5-1 with TRBJ2-7; 7 bases are shared with TRBD2. In germline, CDR1 is SGHRS, CDR2 YFSETQ. This CDR3 is 14 amino acids long. V shed 0 bases and J 6 bases; nucleotides not matched to a gene: 6. CDR3 bases: TGCGCCAGCAGCTTGGTGGTGGGAGGGGCCGAGCAGTACTTC. It is translated as CASSLVVGGAEQYF.